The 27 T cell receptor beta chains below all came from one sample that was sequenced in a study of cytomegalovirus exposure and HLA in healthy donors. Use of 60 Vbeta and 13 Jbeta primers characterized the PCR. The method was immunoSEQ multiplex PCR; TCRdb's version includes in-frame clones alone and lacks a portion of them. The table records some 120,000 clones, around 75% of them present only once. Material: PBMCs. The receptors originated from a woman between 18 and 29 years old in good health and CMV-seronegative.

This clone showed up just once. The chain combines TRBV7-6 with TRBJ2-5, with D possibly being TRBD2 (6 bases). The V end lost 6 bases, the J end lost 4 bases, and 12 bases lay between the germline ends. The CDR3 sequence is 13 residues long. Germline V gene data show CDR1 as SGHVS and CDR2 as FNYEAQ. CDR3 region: CASRPLGGETQYF. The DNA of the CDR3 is TGTGCCAGCAGGCCTTTGGGGGGAGAGACCCAGTACTTC.

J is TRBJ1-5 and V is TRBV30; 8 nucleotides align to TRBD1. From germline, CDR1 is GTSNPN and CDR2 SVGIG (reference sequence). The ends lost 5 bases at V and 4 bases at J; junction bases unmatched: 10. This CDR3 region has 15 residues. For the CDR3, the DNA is TGTGCCTGGGACCCGATAGGACAGGGAAATCAGCCCCAGCATTTT. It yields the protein CAWDPIGQGNQPQHF.

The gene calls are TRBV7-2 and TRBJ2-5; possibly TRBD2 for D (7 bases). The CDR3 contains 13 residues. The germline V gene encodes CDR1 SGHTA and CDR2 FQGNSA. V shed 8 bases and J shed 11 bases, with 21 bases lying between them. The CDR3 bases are TGTGCCAGCCGTCCACCCGGGGGGCCCTCACAGTACTTC. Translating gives CASRPPGGPSQYF. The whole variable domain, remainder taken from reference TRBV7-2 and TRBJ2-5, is GAGVSQSPSNKVTEKGKDVELRCDPISGHTALYWYRQSLGQGLEFLIYFQGNSAPDKSGLPSDRFSAERTGGSVSTLTIQRTQQEDSAVYLCASRPPGGPSQYFGPGTRLLVL.

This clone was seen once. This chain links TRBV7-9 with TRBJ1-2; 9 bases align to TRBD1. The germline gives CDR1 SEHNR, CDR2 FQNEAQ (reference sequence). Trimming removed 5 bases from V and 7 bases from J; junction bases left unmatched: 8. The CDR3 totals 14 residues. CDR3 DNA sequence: TGTGCCAGCAGCCACGCGGGACAGGGAATTGGCTACACCTTC. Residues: CASSHAGQGIGYTF.

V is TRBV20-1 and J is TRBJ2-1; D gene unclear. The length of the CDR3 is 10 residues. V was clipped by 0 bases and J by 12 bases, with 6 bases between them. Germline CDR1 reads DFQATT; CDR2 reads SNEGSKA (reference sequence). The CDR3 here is CSARELAQFF. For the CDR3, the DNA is TGCAGTGCTAGAGAATTGGCGCAGTTCTTC.

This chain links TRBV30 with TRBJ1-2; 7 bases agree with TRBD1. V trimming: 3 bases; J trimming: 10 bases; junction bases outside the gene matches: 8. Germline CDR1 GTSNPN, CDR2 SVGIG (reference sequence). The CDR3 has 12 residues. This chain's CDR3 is CAWRRDSLNYTF. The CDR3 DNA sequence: TGTGCCTGGAGACGGGACAGCCTCAACTACACCTTC.

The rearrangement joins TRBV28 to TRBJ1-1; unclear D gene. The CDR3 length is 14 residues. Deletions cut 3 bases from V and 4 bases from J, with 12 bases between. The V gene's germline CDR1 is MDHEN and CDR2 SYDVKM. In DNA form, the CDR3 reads TGTGCCAGCAGTTTCTTAGGTGGGCTCACTGAAGCTTTCTTT. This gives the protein CASSFLGGLTEAFF.

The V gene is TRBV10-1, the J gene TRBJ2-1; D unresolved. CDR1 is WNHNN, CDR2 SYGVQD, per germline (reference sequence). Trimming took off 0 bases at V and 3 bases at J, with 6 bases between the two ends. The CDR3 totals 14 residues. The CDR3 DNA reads TGCGCCAGCAGTGAGTCGGCCAGCTACAATGAGCAGTTCTTC. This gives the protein CASSESASYNEQFF.

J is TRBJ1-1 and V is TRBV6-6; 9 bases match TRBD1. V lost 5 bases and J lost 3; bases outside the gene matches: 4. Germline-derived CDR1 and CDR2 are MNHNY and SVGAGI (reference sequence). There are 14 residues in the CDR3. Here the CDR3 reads CASSPRTGDTEAFF. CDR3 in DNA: TGTGCCAGCAGTCCCAGGACAGGGGACACTGAAGCTTTCTTT.

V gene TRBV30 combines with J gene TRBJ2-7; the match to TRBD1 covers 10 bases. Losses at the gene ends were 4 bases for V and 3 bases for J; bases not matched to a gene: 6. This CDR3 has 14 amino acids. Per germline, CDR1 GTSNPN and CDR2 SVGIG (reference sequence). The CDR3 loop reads CAWINRDRGYEQYF. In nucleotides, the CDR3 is TGTGCCTGGATCAACCGGGACAGGGGCTACGAGCAGTACTTC. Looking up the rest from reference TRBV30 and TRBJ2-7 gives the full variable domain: SQTIHQWPATLVQPVGSPLSLECTVEGTSNPNLYWYRQAAGRGLQLLFYSVGIGQISSEVPQNLSASRPQDRQFILSSKKLLLSDSGFYLCAWINRDRGYEQYFGPGTRLTVT.

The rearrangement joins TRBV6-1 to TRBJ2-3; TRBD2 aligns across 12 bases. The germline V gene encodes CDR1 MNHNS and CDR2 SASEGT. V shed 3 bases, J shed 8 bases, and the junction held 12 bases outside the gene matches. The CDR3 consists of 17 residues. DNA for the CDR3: TGTGCCAGCAGTGATCGACTAGCGGGGGCCGCGGGTGGTACGCAGTATTTT. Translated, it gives CASSDRLAGAAGGTQYF.

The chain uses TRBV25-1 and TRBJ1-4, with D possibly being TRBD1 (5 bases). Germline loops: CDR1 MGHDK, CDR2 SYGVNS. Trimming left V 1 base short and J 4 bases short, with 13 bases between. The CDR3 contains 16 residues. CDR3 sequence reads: CASSESVPGLNEKLFF. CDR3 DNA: TGTGCCAGCAGTGAATCGGTGCCGGGACTTAATGAAAAACTGTTTTTT.

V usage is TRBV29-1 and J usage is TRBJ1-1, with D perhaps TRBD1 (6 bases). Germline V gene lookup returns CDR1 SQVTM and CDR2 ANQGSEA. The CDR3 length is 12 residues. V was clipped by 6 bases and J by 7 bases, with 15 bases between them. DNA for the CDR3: TGCAGCGTCTCCACAGGGAAGATTGAAGCTTTCTTT. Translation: CSVSTGKIEAFF.

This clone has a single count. The CDR3 coding sequence is TGTGCCTGGAGGGCCGGGAAATCGGAGACCCAGTACTTC. Protein sequence: CAWRAGKSETQYF. V gene TRBV30 combines with J gene TRBJ2-5; D perhaps matches TRBD2 (5 bases). The CDR3 totals 13 residues. Trimming took off 3 bases at V and 5 bases at J, with 13 bases between the two ends. The germline V gene has CDR1 GTSNPN and CDR2 SVGIG (reference sequence).

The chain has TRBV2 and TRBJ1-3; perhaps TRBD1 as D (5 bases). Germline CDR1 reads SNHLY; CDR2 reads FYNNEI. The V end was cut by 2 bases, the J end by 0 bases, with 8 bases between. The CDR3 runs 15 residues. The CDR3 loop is CASSEWGSSGNTIYF. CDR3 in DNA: TGTGCCAGCAGTGAATGGGGCAGCTCTGGAAACACCATATATTTT.

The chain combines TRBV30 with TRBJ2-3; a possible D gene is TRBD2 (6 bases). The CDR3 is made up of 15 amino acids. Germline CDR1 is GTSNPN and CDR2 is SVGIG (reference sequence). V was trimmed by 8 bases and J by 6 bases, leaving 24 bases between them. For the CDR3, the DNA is TGTGCCCTGGATAACCGCGGGGCCTCGCTTGATACGCAGTATTTT. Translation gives CALDNRGASLDTQYF.

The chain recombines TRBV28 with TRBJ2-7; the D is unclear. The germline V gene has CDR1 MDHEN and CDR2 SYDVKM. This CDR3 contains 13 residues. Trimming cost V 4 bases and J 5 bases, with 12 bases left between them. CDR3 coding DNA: TGTGCCAGCAGTTCGCAGGTATTAAACGAGCAGTACTTC. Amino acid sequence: CASSSQVLNEQYF.

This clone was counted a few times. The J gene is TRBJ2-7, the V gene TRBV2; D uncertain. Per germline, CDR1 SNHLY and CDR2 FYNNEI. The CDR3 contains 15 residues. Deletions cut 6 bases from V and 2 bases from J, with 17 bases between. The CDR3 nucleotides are TGTGCCAGCAGAAAAGAGGCCGACCGAGCCTACGAGCAGTACTTC. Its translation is CASRKEADRAYEQYF.

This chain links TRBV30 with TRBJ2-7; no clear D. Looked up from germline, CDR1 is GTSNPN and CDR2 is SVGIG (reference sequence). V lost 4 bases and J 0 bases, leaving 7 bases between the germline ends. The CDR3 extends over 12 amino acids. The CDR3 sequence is CAWKQSSYEQYF. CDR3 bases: TGTGCCTGGAAACAGAGCTCCTACGAGCAGTACTTC. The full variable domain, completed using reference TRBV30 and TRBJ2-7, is SQTIHQWPATLVQPVGSPLSLECTVEGTSNPNLYWYRQAAGRGLQLLFYSVGIGQISSEVPQNLSASRPQDRQFILSSKKLLLSDSGFYLCAWKQSSYEQYFGPGTRLTVT.

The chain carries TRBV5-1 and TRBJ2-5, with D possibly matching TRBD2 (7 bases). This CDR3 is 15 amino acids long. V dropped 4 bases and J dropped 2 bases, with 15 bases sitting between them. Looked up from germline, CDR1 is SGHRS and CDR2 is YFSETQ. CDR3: CASSTPGGSQETQYF. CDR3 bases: TGCGCCAGCAGCACGCCGGGGGGCAGTCAAGAGACCCAGTACTTC.

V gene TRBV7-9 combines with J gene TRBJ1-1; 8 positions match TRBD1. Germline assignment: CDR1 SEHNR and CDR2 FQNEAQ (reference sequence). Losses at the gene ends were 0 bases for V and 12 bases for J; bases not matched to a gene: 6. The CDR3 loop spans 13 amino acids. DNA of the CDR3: TGTGCCAGCAGCTTAGCCGGACAGGGAGGAACTTTCTTT. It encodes CASSLAGQGGTFF.

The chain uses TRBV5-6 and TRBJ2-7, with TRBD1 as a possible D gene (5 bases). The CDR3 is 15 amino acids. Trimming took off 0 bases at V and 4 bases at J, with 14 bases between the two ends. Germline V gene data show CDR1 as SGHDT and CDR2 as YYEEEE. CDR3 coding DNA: TGTGCCAGCAGCTTGGTTGGACAAGGATTGTACGAGCAGTACTTC. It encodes CASSLVGQGLYEQYF.

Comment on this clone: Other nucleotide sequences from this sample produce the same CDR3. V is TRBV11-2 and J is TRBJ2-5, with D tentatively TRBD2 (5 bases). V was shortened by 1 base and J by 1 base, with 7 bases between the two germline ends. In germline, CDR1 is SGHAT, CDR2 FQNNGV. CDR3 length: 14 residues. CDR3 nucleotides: TGTGCCAGCAGCTTAGCAGGAGGCCAAGAGACCCAGTACTTC. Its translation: CASSLAGGQETQYF.

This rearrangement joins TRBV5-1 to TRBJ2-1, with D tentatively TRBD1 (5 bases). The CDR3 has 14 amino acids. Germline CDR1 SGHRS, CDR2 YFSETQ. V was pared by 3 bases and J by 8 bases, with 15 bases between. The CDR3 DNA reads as TGCGCCAGCAGCTCCCAGGGTGTGATCGATGAGCAGTTCTTC. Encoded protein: CASSSQGVIDEQFF.

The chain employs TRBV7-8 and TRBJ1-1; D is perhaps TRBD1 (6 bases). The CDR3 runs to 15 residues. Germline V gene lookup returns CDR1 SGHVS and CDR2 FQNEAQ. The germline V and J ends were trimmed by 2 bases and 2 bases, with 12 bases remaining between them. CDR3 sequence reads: CASSLIDRLNTEAFF. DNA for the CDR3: TGTGCCAGCAGCTTAATAGACAGGCTAAACACTGAAGCTTTCTTT. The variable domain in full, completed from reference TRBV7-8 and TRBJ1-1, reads GAGVSQSPRYKVAKRGQDVALRCDPISGHVSLFWYQQALGQGPEFLTYFQNEAQLDKSGLPSDRFFAERPEGSVSTLKIQRTQQEDSAVYLCASSLIDRLNTEAFFGQGTRLTVV.

CDR3 nucleotide sequence: TGTGCCACCCGGACAGGGCCAACTAATGAAAAACTGTTTTTT. Translating it yields CATRTGPTNEKLFF. The chain combines TRBV19 with TRBJ1-4; 8 bases line up with TRBD1. This CDR3 is built from 14 residues. CDR1 and CDR2 from the germline V gene are LNHDA and SQIVND (reference sequence). V dropped 10 bases and J dropped 0; count of bases not matched to a gene: 4.

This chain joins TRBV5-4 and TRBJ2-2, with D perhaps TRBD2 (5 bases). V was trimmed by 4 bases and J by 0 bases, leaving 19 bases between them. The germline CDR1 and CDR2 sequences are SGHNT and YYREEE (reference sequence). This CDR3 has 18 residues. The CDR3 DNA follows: TGTGCCAGCAGCGAGGGCGGGTGGACGTCAACGAACACCGGGGAGCTGTTTTTT. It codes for CASSEGGWTSTNTGELFF.